This T cell receptor (beta chain) comes out of a study of PD-1 blockade in classical Hodgkin lymphoma. Findings of the study overall: Among the patients, those starting nivolumab under 1 year after ASCT were excluded. Newly diagnosed and completely responding patients shared comparable baseline diversity. Before treatment, TCR diversity in newly diagnosed patients was reportedly lower than in healthy donors. CD4+ TCR diversity, unlike CD8+, climbed significantly by C4D1.

In the case of this clone: Its antigen is still unknown.

Repertoires were generated with immunoSEQ multiplex PCR, while TCRdb's copy carries only in-frame clones and drops some. The sample records 20,000 or so clones, around 84% being singletons. Looked up from germline, CDR1 is SGHVS and CDR2 is FNYEAQ. There are 17 residues in the CDR3. V lost 0 bases and J lost 6, with 17 bases in between. All patients experienced relapse after autologous stem cell transplantation, and brentuximab vedotin exposure was variable. The clonotype comes from a human donor with classical Hodgkin lymphoma. The J gene is TRBJ2-2, the V gene TRBV7-6, with D possibly being TRBD2 (5 bases). The sample was peripheral blood mononuclear cells (PBMCs), taken at baseline. DNA of the CDR3: TGTGCCAGCAGCTTAGCGCGTGGGAGACAACCATCCGGGGAGCTGTTTTTT. Translating gives CASSLARGRQPSGELFF. Full variable domain (rest looked up from reference TRBV7-6 and TRBJ2-2): GAGVSQSPRYKVTKRGQDVALRCDPISGHVSLYWYRQALGQGPEFLTYFNYEAQQDKSGLPNDRFSAERPEGSISTLTIQRTEQRDSAMYRCASSLARGRQPSGELFFGEGSRLTVL.